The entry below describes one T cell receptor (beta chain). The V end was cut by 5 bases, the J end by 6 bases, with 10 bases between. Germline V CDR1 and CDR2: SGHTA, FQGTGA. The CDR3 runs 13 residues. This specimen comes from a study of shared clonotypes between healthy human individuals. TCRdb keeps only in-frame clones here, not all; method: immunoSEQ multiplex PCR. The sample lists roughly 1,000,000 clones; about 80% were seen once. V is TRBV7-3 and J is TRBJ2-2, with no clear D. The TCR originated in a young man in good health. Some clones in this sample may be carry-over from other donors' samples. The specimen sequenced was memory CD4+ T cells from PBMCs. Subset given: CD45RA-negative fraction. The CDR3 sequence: CASSDVTAGELFF. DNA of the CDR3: TGTGCCAGCAGCGACGTTACCGCCGGGGAGCTGTTTTTT.